This is a list of T cell receptor beta chains from one sample in a study of prognosis after radiotherapy for stage I lung cancer. MiXCR was run by TCRdb on the multiplex PCR reads, yielding one entry per CDR3 protein. In the table there are tens of thousands of distinct CDR3 sequences, approximately 25% of which are singletons. Here the sequenced sample was PBMCs, taken before or after stereotactic body radiation therapy (not recorded which). These receptors all come from a donor over 45 with non-small cell lung cancer. Both conserved end residues are trimmed from each CDR3. A D gene is named only where the DNA matches it firmly. The size of a clone is reported for some rows only, either as once, few or many, or as a class for expanded clones.

j_gene	abundance	d_gene	v_gene	CDR3aa
TRBJ2-1	-	-	TRBV11-3	ASSLGLLSRNEQF
TRBJ1-2	many	-	TRBV7-2	ASSLVQGNYGYT
TRBJ1-5	-	TRBD1	TRBV10-3	AISQGQQFDQPQR
TRBJ2-1	many	-	TRBV11-2	ASSQGIGLYNEQF
TRBJ1-5	many	TRBD1	TRBV6-1	ASSARTGGNQPQH
TRBJ2-7	many	TRBD2	TRBV6-1	ASSDGTTSYEQY
TRBJ2-4	many	TRBD2	TRBV6-5	ASSYSSTGGAKNIQY
TRBJ2-5	many	-	TRBV5-4	ASSLGSGQETQY
TRBJ1-4	-	-	TRBV5-1	ASSPRWGEEVNEKLF
TRBJ2-3	many	-	TRBV7-3	ASSSGKSTDTQY
TRBJ2-3	-	-	TRBV15	ATSPGGAGVHYFTTDTQY
TRBJ2-5	few	-	TRBV10-3	AISVPDGETQY
TRBJ1-1	many	-	TRBV6-5	ASSYSDTRRAF
TRBJ2-1	many	TRBD1	TRBV5-1	ASSIAGQGAWEQF
TRBJ1-6	many	TRBD1	TRBV5-1	ASSWGQANSPLH
TRBJ2-2	many	-	TRBV5-1	ASSLDFRGTGELF
TRBJ2-5	few	-	TRBV5-5	ASSLTPTGGQETQY
TRBJ2-1	medium-sized	TRBD1	TRBV6-2/TRBV6-3	ATLGGQGIYNEQF
TRBJ2-1	many	TRBD1	TRBV3-1	ASSQGTGRSDEQF
TRBJ2-7	many	-	TRBV18	ASSPTAGRVLYEQY
TRBJ2-7	many	TRBD1	TRBV2	ASQGVGDYEQY
TRBJ1-1	many	-	TRBV6-2/TRBV6-3	ASSDQTVNTEAF
TRBJ2-7	-	TRBD2	TRBV6-1	ASRCTSAYYEQY
TRBJ2-2	many	TRBD2	TRBV9	ASSVVSGFGELF
TRBJ2-5	many	TRBD2	TRBV18	ASSPDLAGGTSQETQY
TRBJ2-1	-	TRBD2	TRBV27	ANSSARNSGSYAGSYNEQF
TRBJ2-7	many	-	TRBV6-1	ASRSTRGGGAYEQY
TRBJ1-1	-	-	TRBV5-1	ASSLDGQWNTEAF
TRBJ1-1	many	TRBD1	TRBV5-1	ASSLGVEGATEAF
TRBJ1-5	many	TRBD1	TRBV4-1	ASSRTEGAGQPQH
TRBJ1-6	many	-	TRBV27	ASSFRLGSPLH
TRBJ1-5	many	-	TRBV5-1	ASSFDGRGQPQH
TRBJ1-1	many	-	TRBV20-1	RVVLNTEAF
TRBJ2-7	-	-	TRBV27	ASSLDLQAQFHEQY
TRBJ1-1	many	-	TRBV7-9	ASRRGNTEAF
TRBJ1-1	many	-	TRBV10-2	ASQDPLTDINTEAF
TRBJ2-6	many	-	TRBV19	ASSIAPGRSGSGANVLT
TRBJ1-6	-	TRBD1	TRBV5-6	ASSLVLGQENSTLH
TRBJ1-1	many	-	TRBV19	ASTPGRVMTEAF
TRBJ2-3	many	-	TRBV7-6	ASSLAGGLSTDTQY
TRBJ1-5	many	TRBD1	TRBV18	ASSLTGGADQPQH
TRBJ2-7	many	-	TRBV3-1	ASSPGVGFSGGDYEQY
TRBJ2-3	many	-	TRBV19	ASRPEYTDTQY
TRBJ1-1	-	-	TRBV14	ASSQLLSAEAF
TRBJ2-7	-	TRBD2	TRBV20-1	SARDRWGGIPYEQY
TRBJ2-7	medium-sized	-	TRBV20-1	SARVGTYEQY
TRBJ1-4	many	-	TRBV19	ASSTQFVGEKLF
TRBJ2-2	many	-	TRBV11-1	ASSLTLDPTGELF
TRBJ2-7	many	-	TRBV30	AWSDRQIYEQY
TRBJ2-7	many	TRBD2	TRBV25-1	ASSEWGGYGPYEQY
TRBJ2-2	many	TRBD1	TRBV6-1	ASRRDRVRAGELF
TRBJ2-5	many	-	TRBV12-3/TRBV12-4	ASSPEPSPISQY
TRBJ2-5	many	TRBD1	TRBV19	ASSPKRGPRETQY
TRBJ1-1	many	-	TRBV7-2	ASSPFYDAEAF
TRBJ2-5	many	TRBD1	TRBV20-1	SARVLGQGEETQY